This entry features one T cell receptor (beta chain) sequence. Germline CDR1 KGHDR, CDR2 SFDVKD. The CDR3 runs 13 residues. V lost 6 bases, J lost 7 bases, and 12 bases lay in between. Treatment defined: some 19 received Ad26.COV2.S at low or high dose, single or two shots; several received placebo; per-sample allocation not given. Sampling was done on day 63 after the first vaccine or placebo injection. An Ad26 vector carrying the Wuhan-strain SARS-CoV-2 spike served as the vaccine. This sample was taken from a study of Ad26.COV2.S vaccination and SARS-CoV-2 variants. Study-level information: Doses of Ad26.COV2.S were injected into muscle once or twice, 56 days apart.

Using immunoSEQ multiplex PCR, the repertoire was profiled, and TCRdb retains in-frame clones only, with some absent. The sample contains fewer than 400,000 clones, around four fifths of which appear only once. The origin of this receptor is a person aged 18-60 years who received the Ad26.COV2.S COVID-19 vaccine or a placebo. The chain recombines TRBV24-1 with TRBJ1-5, with D possibly TRBD1 on 6 matching bases. The source was peripheral blood, collected in a trial of Ad26.COV2.S vaccine versus placebo. As DNA, the CDR3 is TGTGCCACCAGTTCCACAGGGCTACAGCCCCAGCATTTT. Its translation is CATSSTGLQPQHF.